This T cell receptor beta chain is from a study of blood T cell repertoires in COVID-19. After removal of 0 bases from V and 5 bases from J, the junction contained 1 base not matched to a gene. The CDR3 consists of 12 residues. Germline V CDR1 and CDR2: GTSNPN, SVGIG (reference sequence). Profiling relied on immunoSEQ multiplex PCR, and the TCRdb table lists in-frame clones only, not all of them. The sample records around 150,000 clones, approximately 93% being singletons. J is TRBJ2-7 and V is TRBV30; TRBD1 matches 7 bases. The sequence was collected from a woman aged 60 to 75 with COVID-19, enrolled during active disease. Sequenced: peripheral blood. CDR3 DNA sequence: TGTGCCTGGAGTGTAGGGGGCGACGAGCAGTACTTC. It codes for CAWSVGGDEQYF. Filled out from reference TRBV30 and TRBJ2-7, the complete variable domain reads SQTIHQWPATLVQPVGSPLSLECTVEGTSNPNLYWYRQAAGRGLQLLFYSVGIGQISSEVPQNLSASRPQDRQFILSSKKLLLSDSGFYLCAWSVGGDEQYFGPGTRLTVT.